This passage covers 23 T cell receptor beta chains from one sample sequenced in a study of blood T cell repertoires in COVID-19. Sequencing was performed with immunoSEQ multiplex PCR; in TCRdb, only in-frame clones are kept and a portion is missing. Among over 110,000 clones listed, approximately 90% were seen once. Sequenced input: peripheral blood. The receptors stem from a human donor in a cohort sampled during active COVID-19.

V and J are TRBV29-1 and TRBJ1-5; D not certain. Trimming left V 5 bases short and J 3 bases short, with 11 bases between. CDR1 is SQVTM, CDR2 ANQGSEA, per germline. The CDR3 is made up of 13 amino acids. CDR3 sequence (DNA): TGCAGCGTTCCAGTGAGGAACAATCAGCCCCAGCATTTT. Protein: CSVPVRNNQPQHF.

This clone was picked up a small number of times. The chain is built from TRBV6-5 and TRBJ2-2; D not certain. Germline values: CDR1 MNHEY, CDR2 SVGAGI. Trimming removed 8 bases from V and 3 bases from J, with 4 bases in between. CDR3 length: 11 amino acids. This CDR3 is CASSHTGELFF. The CDR3 coding sequence is TGTGCCAGCTCTCACACCGGGGAGCTGTTTTTT.

This rearrangement joins TRBV5-4 to TRBJ2-7; D is possibly TRBD2 (7 bases). CDR1 SGHNT and CDR2 YYREEE come from the germline V gene (reference sequence). V was cut by 7 bases and J by 2 bases, with 13 bases left in between. The CDR3 is made up of 13 amino acids. The CDR3 DNA follows: TGTGCCAGCTCAAGGGGGGGTCCCTACGAGCAGTACTTC. Translating it yields CASSRGGPYEQYF.

The CDR3 protein is CSVDRQGLNYGYTF. The CDR3, as DNA: TGCAGCGTTGACCGTCAGGGCCTGAACTATGGCTACACCTTC. The J gene is TRBJ1-2, the V gene TRBV29-1, with D maybe TRBD1 (5 bases). The length of the CDR3 is 14 residues. Trimming left V 3 bases short and J 2 bases short, with 13 bases between. Germline lookup yields CDR1 SQVTM and CDR2 ANQGSEA.

The rearrangement links TRBV23-1 to TRBJ1-5; 7 nucleotides line up with TRBD1. TRBV23-1 is an open reading frame whose function is uncertain. The CDR3 spans 21 residues. V was pared by 0 bases and J by 0 bases, with 17 bases of the junction left unmatched. The CDR3 DNA is TGCGCCAGCAGTCAATCGTTCCCCGGGACAGATGGCCTTTATAGCAATCAGCCCCAGCATTTT. Protein: CASSQSFPGTDGLYSNQPQHF.

This chain uses TRBV7-8 with TRBJ2-3, with TRBD2 matching 15 bases. The CDR3 totals 16 residues. The germline V gene has CDR1 SGHVS and CDR2 FQNEAQ. The V and J ends lost 6 bases and 13 bases, in that order; junction bases with no gene match: 14. As DNA, the CDR3 is TGTGCCAGCAGTCCGGGACTAGCGGGGGGTTCCATATATGAGTATTTT. Protein: CASSPGLAGGSIYEYF.

The chain uses TRBV6-4 and TRBJ2-3, with D perhaps matching TRBD2 (6 bases). V gave up 5 bases and J gave up 4 bases, with 13 bases separating them. CDR3 length equals 14 residues. The V gene's germline CDR1 is MRHNA and CDR2 SNTAGT. CDR3: CASSYLAWADTQYF. DNA for the CDR3: TGTGCCAGCAGTTATCTAGCGTGGGCAGATACGCAGTATTTT.

The V and J genes are TRBV21-1 and TRBJ2-3; the D call TRBD2 from the table was never checked on the DNA. TRBV21-1 corresponds to a pseudogene. This CDR3 comprises 16 residues. The chain's CDR3 is CASSKGGARATDTQYF. DNA for the CDR3: TGTGCCAGCAGCAAAGGCGGGGCCCGGGCGACAGATACGCAGTATTTT.

This rearrangement joins TRBV29-1 to TRBJ2-7; possible D gene TRBD1, 5 bases. The CDR3 contains 11 residues. CDR1 SQVTM and CDR2 ANQGSEA come from the germline V gene. The V end lost 7 bases, the J end lost 3 bases, and 10 bases lay between the germline ends. CDR3 bases: TGCAGCGCTGGACATCACTACGAGCAGTACTTC. This gives the protein CSAGHHYEQYF.

This clone showed up just once. V usage is TRBV29-1 and J usage is TRBJ1-5; weak D call: TRBD1 (5 bases). Germline V gene lookup returns CDR1 SQVTM and CDR2 ANQGSEA. The CDR3 totals 16 residues. Here the CDR3 DNA reads TGCAGTTATGGGGGACTCGTTAGGGTGAGCAATCAGCCCCAGCATTTT. Translation: CSYGGLVRVSNQPQHF.

The chain is built from TRBV4-1 and TRBJ1-3; 8 positions agree with TRBD1. This CDR3 is 16 amino acids long. J gave up 2 bases and V 1 base, and 4 bases lay outside the gene matches. Germline values: CDR1 MGHRA, CDR2 YSYEKL. CDR3 in DNA: TGCGCCAGCAGCCAAGTGCAGGGGGCGACTGGAAACACCATATATTTT. Its translation is CASSQVQGATGNTIYF.

The J gene is TRBJ2-3, the V gene TRBV5-5; D perhaps matches TRBD2 (6 bases). V dropped 5 bases and J dropped 6 bases, with 19 bases sitting between them. Looked up from germline, CDR1 is SGHKS and CDR2 is YYEKEE (reference sequence). CDR3 length: 15 residues. CDR3 residues: CASRAGGVMRDTQYF. Here the CDR3 DNA reads TGTGCCAGCAGGGCAGGCGGGGTTATGAGGGATACGCAGTATTTT.

The gene calls are TRBV29-1 and TRBJ2-3; tentative D call: TRBD1 (5 bases). Per the germline V gene, CDR1 is SQVTM and CDR2 is ANQGSEA. CDR3 length: 12 amino acids. Trimming stripped 6 bases from V and 2 bases from J, with 9 bases between. This CDR3 reads CSVRVYTDTQYF. CDR3 in DNA: TGCAGCGTCAGGGTCTACACAGATACGCAGTATTTT.

The chain couples TRBV3-1 (or the pseudogene TRBV3-2) to TRBJ1-1; D possibly corresponds to TRBD1 (5 bases). The CDR3 is made up of 14 amino acids. From germline, CDR1 is LGHDT and CDR2 YNNKEL (reference sequence). The V and J ends lost 4 bases and 3 bases respectively, with 12 bases between them. CDR3 in amino acids: CASSRTTGDTEAFF. The DNA for the CDR3 is TGTGCCAGCAGCCGGACTACAGGTGACACTGAAGCTTTCTTT.

The rearrangement links TRBV4-1 to TRBJ2-1, with TRBD2 matching over 15 bases. The CDR3 totals 17 residues. The V and J ends lost 4 bases and 6 bases, in that order; junction bases with no gene match: 7. Germline V lookup: CDR1 MGHRA, CDR2 YSYEKL. CDR3 amino acids: CASSPLWTSGGANEQFF. As DNA, the CDR3 is TGCGCCAGCAGCCCGCTCTGGACTAGCGGGGGGGCCAATGAGCAGTTCTTC.

The gene calls are TRBV29-1 and TRBJ1-2, with a possible D match to TRBD1 (5 bases). Germline CDR1 is SQVTM and CDR2 is ANQGSEA. The CDR3 consists of 12 residues. The V gene lost 7 bases and the J gene lost 2 bases, with 11 bases spanning the gap. CDR3 sequence reads: CSGSQGNYGYTF. The CDR3 bases are TGCAGCGGCTCCCAGGGAAACTATGGCTACACCTTC. The complete variable domain, with remaining parts taken from reference TRBV29-1 and TRBJ1-2, reads SAVISQKPSRDICQRGTSLTIQCQVDSQVTMMFWYRQQPGQSLTLIATANQGSEATYESGFVIDKFPISRPNLTFSTLTVSNMSPEDSSIYLCSGSQGNYGYTFGSGTRLTVV.

V gene TRBV4-1 combines with J gene TRBJ1-5; unclear D gene. Germline V lookup: CDR1 MGHRA, CDR2 YSYEKL. V was trimmed by 4 bases and J by 6 bases, leaving 13 bases between them. This CDR3 contains 14 residues. In DNA form, the CDR3 reads TGCGCCAGCAGCCCCCCGTCCCGGGGTCAGCCCCAGCATTTT. Translating it yields CASSPPSRGQPQHF.

The chain couples TRBV20-1 to TRBJ2-7; D is ambiguous. Germline V gene lookup returns CDR1 DFQATT and CDR2 SNEGSKA (reference sequence). The CDR3 has 15 amino acids. V was shortened by 3 bases and J by 0 bases, with 15 bases between the two germline ends. CDR3 nucleotide sequence: TGCAGTGCTAGTACTGACATTTCGAGCTCCTACGAGCAGTACTTC. Translating gives CSASTDISSSYEQYF.

The genes are TRBV9 and TRBJ2-1, with TRBD2 identical over 11 bases. CDR1 and CDR2 from the germline V gene are SGDLS and YYNGEE. Trimming removed 3 bases from V and 8 bases from J; junction bases left unmatched: 16. CDR3 length equals 18 residues. The CDR3 is CASSGGSGGAGTVHEQFF. For the CDR3, the DNA is TGTGCCAGCAGCGGAGGTAGCGGGGGGGCCGGGACAGTTCATGAGCAGTTCTTC.

This chain connects TRBV19 to TRBJ2-3, with TRBD2 matching over 11 bases. With 3 bases clipped from V and 6 bases from J, the junction kept 8 bases outside the gene matches. CDR1 LNHDA and CDR2 SQIVND come from the germline V gene (reference sequence). The length of the CDR3 is 16 residues. In nucleotides, the CDR3 is TGTGCCAGTAGTATCGGACTAGCGGGCCGGGGGGATACGCAGTATTTT. Its translation: CASSIGLAGRGDTQYF.

CDR3 nucleotide sequence: TGTGCCAGCAGCACAGTGCCTAATGAGCAGTTCTTC. Translating it yields CASSTVPNEQFF. This rearrangement joins TRBV9 to TRBJ2-1; D remains unclear. This CDR3 comprises 12 residues. Germline CDR1 reads SGDLS; CDR2 reads YYNGEE. Trimming shortened V by 4 bases and J by 7 bases, and 9 bases separated the two germline ends.

The chain combines TRBV18 with TRBJ1-1, with 9 bases that match TRBD1. Germline CDR1 is KGHSH and CDR2 is LQKENI. The trim removed 1 base at V and 0 bases at J, leaving 15 bases unmatched. The CDR3 length is 20 residues. CDR3 coding DNA: TGTGCCAGCTCACCACAGGGACAGGGTTTGTCAGGATGGATGAACACTGAAGCTTTCTTT. Encoded protein: CASSPQGQGLSGWMNTEAFF.

The V gene is TRBV2, the J gene TRBJ1-4, with 7 bases aligning to TRBD1. Germline CDR1 reads SNHLY; CDR2 reads FYNNEI. J gave up 11 bases and V 0 bases, and 6 bases lay outside the gene matches. The CDR3 is made up of 14 amino acids. The CDR3 DNA sequence: TGTGCCAGCAGTGAAGCGCCAGGGGGGTTGAAACTGTTTTTT. It specifies CASSEAPGGLKLFF. Looking up the rest from reference TRBV2 and TRBJ1-4 gives the full variable domain: EPEVTQTPSHQVTQMGQEVILRCVPISNHLYFYWYRQILGQKVEFLVSFYNNEISEKSEIFDDQFSVERPDGSNFTLKIRSTKLEDSAMYFCASSEAPGGLKLFFGSGTQLSVL.